A single sample is the source of the 10 T cell receptor beta chains below, sequenced in a study of beta chain features in type 1 diabetes. The investigators reverse transcribed all of the isolated RNA, so they sequenced expressed TCRB transcripts. Libraries were prepared by immunoSEQ multiplex PCR; TCRdb keeps only in-frame clonotypes and omits some of them. The table shows hundreds of thousands of clones, with around a sixth occurring only once. Sequencing input: naive CD4+ T cells from blood. Every receptor here comes from a man aged 18 to 30 in good health.

The CDR3 coding sequence is TGTGCCATCAGTGAACAGCGGGGGGACACAGATACGCAGTATTTT. This sequence encodes CAISEQRGDTDTQYF. V usage is TRBV10-3 and J usage is TRBJ2-3; 9 bases are a match to TRBD2. This CDR3 comprises 15 residues. The V segment lost 3 bases and the J segment 2 bases; nucleotides outside the gene matches: 3. Germline V CDR1 and CDR2: ENHRY, SYGVKD.

This chain connects TRBV7-2 to TRBJ2-1; D unclear. The CDR3 extends over 13 amino acids. Germline CDR1 is SGHTA and CDR2 is FQGNSA. The V gene lost 2 bases and the J gene lost 7 bases, with 9 bases spanning the gap. The CDR3 region has the DNA TGTGCCAGCAGCTTATTCCGGACGAATGAGCAGTTCTTC. Translating it yields CASSLFRTNEQFF.

The gene calls are TRBV7-6 and TRBJ2-1; TRBD1 matches at 7 bases. With V trimmed by 5 bases and J by 0 bases, 1 base remained unmatched. Germline V gene sequence: CDR1 SGHVS, CDR2 FNYEAQ. The CDR3 is made up of 14 amino acids. DNA of the CDR3: TGTGCCAGCAGCCGACAGGGCTCCTACAATGAGCAGTTCTTC. Amino acid sequence: CASSRQGSYNEQFF.

The sample holds a few counts of this clone. The V call is TRBV7-9, the J call TRBJ2-7; 11 bases are shared with TRBD2. Germline trimming cut 1 base from V and 5 bases from J; bases unmatched to any gene: 10. This CDR3 comprises 17 residues. Germline CDR1 and CDR2: SEHNR and FQNEAQ (reference sequence). In nucleotides, the CDR3 is TGTGCCAGCAGCTTAGGACTAGCGGGGCAGGTTGGCCACGAGCAGTACTTC. The encoded protein is CASSLGLAGQVGHEQYF.

This clone showed up just a few times. The V and J genes are TRBV9 and TRBJ2-7; 7 nucleotides align to TRBD1. CDR1 and CDR2 from the germline V gene are SGDLS and YYNGEE. Unmatched junction bases numbered 7, after V lost 1 base and J lost 0 bases. The CDR3 is made up of 16 amino acids. DNA of the CDR3: TGTGCCAGCAGCGTACATTGGGACAGTCGCTCCTACGAGCAGTACTTC. Translated, it gives CASSVHWDSRSYEQYF.

The chain uses TRBV28 and TRBJ2-3; TRBD1 agrees at 8 bases. Germline V lookup: CDR1 MDHEN, CDR2 SYDVKM. V lost 7 bases, J lost 5 bases, and 8 bases stayed unmatched. CDR3 size: 14 residues. The CDR3 DNA is TGTGCCAGCATCCTCAGGGGGCGGTTAGATACGCAGTATTTT. Translation gives CASILRGRLDTQYF.

This clone was seen only a few times. The chain couples TRBV19 to TRBJ1-1; 9 bases map to TRBD1. CDR1 and CDR2 (germline): LNHDA, SQIVND (reference sequence). This CDR3 has 13 amino acids. CDR3 loop: CASPGDRAGVAFF. The CDR3 bases are TGTGCAAGTCCCGGGGACAGGGCCGGAGTAGCTTTCTTT.

This rearrangement joins TRBV19 to TRBJ1-1; 7 positions match TRBD1. V shed 3 bases, J shed 1 base, and the junction held 5 bases outside the gene matches. Germline V gene data show CDR1 as LNHDA and CDR2 as SQIVND (reference sequence). This CDR3 has 15 residues. The CDR3 DNA reads TGTGCCAGTAGTATCGGGGGACAGAGGAACACTGAAGCTTTCTTT. This translates into CASSIGGQRNTEAFF.

With respect to this clone: The same CDR3 is also encoded by other DNA sequences in this sample. The chain joins TRBV6-6 to TRBJ1-1; D is unresolved. The V end was cut by 6 bases, the J end by 3 bases, with 5 bases between. The germline CDR1 and CDR2 sequences are MNHNY and SVGAGI (reference sequence). The CDR3 runs to 11 residues. The CDR3 coding sequence is TGTGCCAGCAGCTTTGACACTGAAGCTTTCTTT. This gives the protein CASSFDTEAFF.

This chain uses TRBV14 with TRBJ1-1; D gene unclear. There are 13 residues in the CDR3. V lost 3 bases, J lost 1 base, and 6 bases lay in between. Per germline, CDR1 SGHDN and CDR2 FVKESK. CDR3 loop: CASSQGWNTEAFF. The CDR3 DNA sequence: TGTGCCAGCAGCCAGGGCTGGAACACTGAAGCTTTCTTT.